Presented here are 30 T cell receptor beta chains from one specimen sequenced in a study of blood T cell repertoires in COVID-19. The protocol was immunoSEQ multiplex PCR, while the TCRdb copy is restricted to in-frame clones and leaves out a portion. This table has more than 250,000 clones, about nine tenths appearing once. The sequenced sample was peripheral blood. The origin of the receptors is a man aged 50-60 years with active or convalescent COVID-19.

The rearrangement uses TRBV19 and TRBJ2-3, with 9 bases lining up with TRBD2. The CDR3 has 15 amino acids. With 7 bases clipped from V and 6 bases from J, the junction kept 11 bases outside the gene matches. From germline, CDR1 is LNHDA and CDR2 SQIVND (reference sequence). CDR3 loop: CASTPRGGGRDTQYF. In nucleotides, the CDR3 is TGTGCCAGTACCCCTCGCGGGGGGGGGCGGGATACGCAGTATTTT.

V and J are TRBV3-1 (or the pseudogene TRBV3-2) and TRBJ1-3; D remains unclear. The CDR3 sequence is 12 residues long. The germline gives CDR1 LGHDT, CDR2 YNNKEL (reference sequence). V lost 4 bases and J 3 bases, leaving 4 bases between the germline ends. CDR3 in amino acids: CASSPVGNTIYF. For the CDR3, the DNA is TGTGCCAGCAGCCCGGTTGGAAACACCATATATTTT.

DNA of the CDR3: TGCGCCAGCAGCTTGAGCCAGAACACCGGGGAGCTGTTTTTT. It translates to CASSLSQNTGELFF. This chain connects TRBV5-1 to TRBJ2-2, with unresolved D. V was shortened by 1 base and J by 1 base, with 5 bases between the two germline ends. CDR1 is SGHRS, CDR2 YFSETQ, per germline. CDR3 size: 14 residues.

The chain couples TRBV2 to TRBJ1-2; 7 bases fit TRBD1. V shed 8 bases, J shed 3 bases, and the junction held 6 bases outside the gene matches. Germline lookup yields CDR1 SNHLY and CDR2 FYNNEI. This CDR3 region has 13 residues. CDR3 sequence (DNA): TGTGCCAGCGAGGGACAGAGGGACTATGGCTACACCTTC. Its protein is CASEGQRDYGYTF.

The chain links TRBV2 to TRBJ2-1; D remains ambiguous. Trimming removed 3 bases from V and 0 bases from J, with 12 bases in between. Germline V gene data show CDR1 as SNHLY and CDR2 as FYNNEI. The CDR3 consists of 16 residues. The CDR3 DNA is TGTGCCAGCAGTGATTTGGAGAGGATCTCCTACAATGAGCAGTTCTTC. This sequence encodes CASSDLERISYNEQFF.

J is TRBJ2-3 and V is TRBV4-2; 8 bases fit TRBD2. CDR3 length: 16 residues. The ends lost 5 bases at V and 2 bases at J; junction bases unmatched: 9. Germline V CDR1 and CDR2: LGHNA, YNFKEQ. In nucleotides, the CDR3 is TGTGCCAGCAGCACGGATAGCGGGGCAACCACAGATACGCAGTATTTT. It codes for CASSTDSGATTDTQYF.

V is TRBV28 and J is TRBJ1-2; 7 bases align to TRBD1. The trim removed 1 base at V and 4 bases at J, leaving 9 bases unmatched. There are 16 residues in the CDR3. Germline-derived CDR1 and CDR2 are MDHEN and SYDVKM. CDR3 protein: CASSLSAGGTVYGYTF. The CDR3 DNA reads as TGTGCCAGCAGTTTATCGGCAGGGGGAACAGTCTATGGCTACACCTTC.

V gene TRBV19 combines with J gene TRBJ2-3, with D tentatively TRBD2 (5 bases). CDR3 length: 17 residues. Looked up from germline, CDR1 is LNHDA and CDR2 is SQIVND (reference sequence). V was clipped by 3 bases and J by 0 bases, with 16 bases between them. CDR3 coding DNA: TGTGCCAGTAGTATTGGACGGGCGGCGGGCAGCACAGATACGCAGTATTTT. Protein product: CASSIGRAAGSTDTQYF.

This clone was detected only once. This chain joins TRBV6-5 and TRBJ1-2, with D possibly being TRBD1 (6 bases). Germline V gene data show CDR1 as MNHEY and CDR2 as SVGAGI. The CDR3 runs to 15 residues. With 4 bases removed from V and 8 bases from J, the gap between germline ends came to 20 bases. CDR3 coding DNA: TGTGCCAGCAGTTCGCCCTCGACAGGTAATAGCGGCTACACCTTC. Translation gives CASSSPSTGNSGYTF.

The chain recombines TRBV3-1 (or the pseudogene TRBV3-2) with TRBJ1-1; D is unclear. CDR3 length: 14 amino acids. The ends were cut back, 0 bases at V and 0 bases at J, with 5 bases in the middle. CDR1 is LGHDT, CDR2 YNNKEL, per germline (reference sequence). CDR3 loop: CASSQDSMNTEAFF. CDR3 in DNA: TGTGCCAGCAGCCAAGATAGCATGAACACTGAAGCTTTCTTT.

The V and J genes are TRBV5-1 and TRBJ1-1, with D perhaps matching TRBD1 (5 bases). Trimming stripped 0 bases from V and 5 bases from J, with 8 bases between. The CDR3 is made up of 13 amino acids. Germline-derived CDR1 and CDR2 are SGHRS and YFSETQ. The CDR3 sequence: CASSLETVTEAFF. Written as DNA, the CDR3 is TGCGCCAGCAGCTTGGAGACAGTAACTGAAGCTTTCTTT.

This chain joins TRBV9 and TRBJ2-1; 9 bases are shared with TRBD2. Germline CDR1 and CDR2: SGDLS and YYNGEE. Trimming cost V 4 bases and J 4 bases; bases outside gene matches: 6. CDR3 length equals 15 residues. The CDR3 nucleotides are TGTGCCAGCAGCACGTCTAGCGGGATGTACAATGAGCAGTTCTTC. Translation gives CASSTSSGMYNEQFF.

The V call is TRBV18, the J call TRBJ1-2, with 10 positions matching TRBD1. The CDR3 is 16 residues long. The germline CDR1 and CDR2 sequences are KGHSH and LQKENI. The V and J ends lost 3 bases and 4 bases, in that order; junction bases with no gene match: 8. CDR3 in amino acids: CASSPRQGALSYGYTF. Written as DNA, the CDR3 is TGTGCCAGCTCACCCCGACAGGGGGCGCTTAGCTATGGCTACACCTTC.

This chain connects TRBV30 to TRBJ2-7; possibly TRBD2 for D (6 bases). Trimming pared 1 base from V and 4 bases from J, leaving 20 bases between. In germline, CDR1 is GTSNPN, CDR2 SVGIG (reference sequence). The CDR3 extends over 16 amino acids. The CDR3 region has the DNA TGTGCCTGGAGTGGCCAGGGCTGGAAGGAGGGATACGAGCAGTACTTC. It specifies CAWSGQGWKEGYEQYF.

The CDR3 loop is CASSLRDRDDTQYF. In DNA, the CDR3 is TGTGCCAGCAGCTTGCGGGACAGGGATGATACGCAGTATTTT. The gene calls are TRBV5-8 and TRBJ2-3; 9 bases agree with TRBD1. The V segment lost 1 base and the J segment 6 bases; nucleotides outside the gene matches: 3. This CDR3 spans 14 amino acids. Per germline, CDR1 SGHTS and CDR2 YDEGEE.

V and J are TRBV10-3 and TRBJ2-7; 8 nucleotides agree with TRBD1. The V gene end was trimmed by 0 bases and the J gene end by 5 bases; junction bases not matched to a gene: 15. The V gene's germline CDR1 is ENHRY and CDR2 SYGVKD. The length of the CDR3 is 18 residues. As DNA, the CDR3 is TGTGCCATCAGTGAGTCGAGCGGAAGGACAGGGTCGGGGAACGAGCAGTACTTC. Its translation is CAISESSGRTGSGNEQYF.

The rearrangement uses TRBV12-5 and TRBJ2-1; 10 nucleotides line up with TRBD2. The ends lost 3 bases at V and 0 bases at J; junction bases unmatched: 14. Germline loops: CDR1 LGHNT, CDR2 FRNRAP. This CDR3 region has 20 residues. CDR3 in amino acids: CASGLSGTSATYFSYNEQFF. The CDR3 coding sequence is TGTGCTAGTGGTTTATCGGGGACTAGCGCCACCTACTTCTCCTACAATGAGCAGTTCTTC.

This clone was observed a few times. The chain has TRBV10-3 and TRBJ1-2, with 10 nucleotides matching TRBD1. With V trimmed by 8 bases and J by 8 bases, 14 bases remained unmatched. CDR1 is ENHRY, CDR2 SYGVKD, per germline. CDR3 length equals 15 residues. This chain's CDR3 is CAILGQGRYPSGYTF. CDR3 nucleotide sequence: TGTGCCATCCTGGGACAGGGGAGATACCCCTCAGGCTACACCTTC.

J is TRBJ2-5 and V is TRBV12-3 or TRBV12-4; D ambiguous. The CDR3 runs 13 residues. V was trimmed by 3 bases and J by 5 bases, leaving 10 bases between them. This CDR3 reads CASSLISWETQYF. CDR3 DNA sequence: TGTGCCAGCAGTTTGATTAGTTGGGAGACCCAGTACTTC.

The rearrangement uses TRBV19 and TRBJ1-3, with D uncertain. CDR1 and CDR2 from the germline V gene are LNHDA and SQIVND (reference sequence). The CDR3 is 13 amino acids. The V end was cut by 5 bases, the J end by 0 bases, with 5 bases between. The CDR3 protein is CASSHNSGNTIYF. The DNA of the CDR3 is TGTGCCAGTAGTCACAACTCTGGAAACACCATATATTTT.

With regard to this clone: This sample includes further DNA sequences coding for the same CDR3. The genes are TRBV19 and TRBJ1-5, with D maybe TRBD1 (6 bases). The germline V gene has CDR1 LNHDA and CDR2 SQIVND (reference sequence). Trimming took off 6 bases at V and 1 base at J, with 7 bases between the two ends. The CDR3 has 13 amino acids. DNA for the CDR3: TGTGCCAGTAGCGGACAGAGCAATCAGCCCCAGCATTTT. Translation: CASSGQSNQPQHF.

This chain links TRBV5-6 with TRBJ2-7, with D possibly being TRBD1 (6 bases). The germline CDR1 and CDR2 sequences are SGHDT and YYEEEE. Deletions cut 2 bases from V and 3 bases from J, with 12 bases between. CDR3 length equals 14 residues. The CDR3 bases are TGTGCCAGCAGCTTCGGTTTCAGGGGCTACGAGCAGTACTTC. This translates into CASSFGFRGYEQYF. The whole variable domain, remainder taken from reference TRBV5-6 and TRBJ2-7, is DAGVTQSPTHLIKTRGQQVTLRCSPKSGHDTVSWYQQALGQGPQFIFQYYEEEERQRGNFPDRFSGHQFPNYSSELNVNALLLGDSALYLCASSFGFRGYEQYFGPGTRLTVT.

The V call is TRBV6-5, the J call TRBJ2-3, with 9 bases lining up with TRBD1. The V and J ends lost 8 bases and 3 bases, in that order; junction bases with no gene match: 3. The germline V gene has CDR1 MNHEY and CDR2 SVGAGI. The CDR3 runs to 13 residues. This chain's CDR3 is CASWGQGTDTQYF. Written as DNA, the CDR3 is TGTGCCAGCTGGGGACAGGGTACAGATACGCAGTATTTT.

The rearrangement links TRBV7-2 to TRBJ2-5; possible D gene TRBD1, 5 bases. The CDR3 is 14 residues long. V dropped 5 bases and J dropped 6 bases, with 16 bases sitting between them. Per germline, CDR1 SGHTA and CDR2 FQGNSA. The CDR3 loop reads CASSQIGRAKTQYF. The CDR3 DNA follows: TGTGCCAGCAGCCAAATAGGCAGGGCGAAGACCCAGTACTTC.

This clone has just one count. V is TRBV29-1 and J is TRBJ2-5, with TRBD2 matching 7 bases. V gave up 6 bases and J gave up 3 bases; unmatched junction bases: 7. Germline loops: CDR1 SQVTM, CDR2 ANQGSEA. This CDR3 is 13 amino acids long. The CDR3 spells CSVLRGREETQYF. Written as DNA, the CDR3 is TGCAGCGTACTCCGGGGGAGGGAAGAGACCCAGTACTTC.

This clone was counted once. V usage is TRBV30 and J usage is TRBJ1-1; 8 bases are a match to TRBD1. The CDR3 has 14 amino acids. The ends lost 3 bases at V and 2 bases at J; junction bases unmatched: 5. Germline V gene data show CDR1 as GTSNPN and CDR2 as SVGIG (reference sequence). DNA of the CDR3: TGTGCCTGGAGAAGGACAGGGATTAACACTGAAGCTTTCTTT. Protein: CAWRRTGINTEAFF. Combining the CDR3 with reference TRBV30 and TRBJ1-1 gives the whole variable domain SQTIHQWPATLVQPVGSPLSLECTVEGTSNPNLYWYRQAAGRGLQLLFYSVGIGQISSEVPQNLSASRPQDRQFILSSKKLLLSDSGFYLCAWRRTGINTEAFFGQGTRLTVV.

To note about this clone: In the same sample, other DNA sequences code for this CDR3. The V gene is TRBV28, the J gene TRBJ1-2; D is undetermined. CDR1 MDHEN and CDR2 SYDVKM come from the germline V gene. The CDR3 totals 14 residues. Deletions cut 3 bases from V and 1 base from J, with 9 bases between. The CDR3 DNA is TGTGCCAGCAGTTTGGAGCAGATTAACTATGGCTACACCTTC. Protein: CASSLEQINYGYTF.

The genes are TRBV18 and TRBJ1-2; 7 bases agree with TRBD1. This CDR3 has 18 amino acids. V was pared by 6 bases and J by 5 bases, with 21 bases of the junction left unmatched. Per germline, CDR1 KGHSH and CDR2 LQKENI. DNA of the CDR3: TGTGCCAGCTCGCTCCAAACCCCCACAGGGGCCTCCCCTTATGGCTACACCTTC. Translation gives CASSLQTPTGASPYGYTF.

The chain links TRBV19 to TRBJ1-1, with 7 positions matching TRBD1. The germline V gene has CDR1 LNHDA and CDR2 SQIVND (reference sequence). This CDR3 is built from 15 residues. The ends lost 8 bases at V and 0 bases at J; junction bases unmatched: 9. CDR3 coding DNA: TGTGCCAGTCGACAGGGTAGGGCGATGAACACTGAAGCTTTCTTT. Amino acids: CASRQGRAMNTEAFF.

This clone has a handful of counts. This chain connects TRBV3-1 (or the pseudogene TRBV3-2) to TRBJ1-2; possible D gene TRBD1, 5 bases. Germline CDR1 and CDR2: LGHDT and YNNKEL (reference sequence). CDR3 size: 13 residues. V was cut by 3 bases and J by 8 bases, with 13 bases left in between. Here the CDR3 DNA reads TGTGCCAGCAGCCAGGCAGGGTTGGGCGGCTACACCTTC. Its protein product is CASSQAGLGGYTF.